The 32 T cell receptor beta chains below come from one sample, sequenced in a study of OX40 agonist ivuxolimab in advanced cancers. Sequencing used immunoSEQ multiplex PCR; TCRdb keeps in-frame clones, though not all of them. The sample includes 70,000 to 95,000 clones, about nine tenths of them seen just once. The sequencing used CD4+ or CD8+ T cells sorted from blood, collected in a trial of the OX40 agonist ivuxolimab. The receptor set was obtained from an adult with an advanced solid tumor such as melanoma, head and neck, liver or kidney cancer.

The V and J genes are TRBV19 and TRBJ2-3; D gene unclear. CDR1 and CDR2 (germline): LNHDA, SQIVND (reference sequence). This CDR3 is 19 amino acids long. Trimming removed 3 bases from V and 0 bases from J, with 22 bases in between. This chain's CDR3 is CASSIYGMGSLTSTDTQYF. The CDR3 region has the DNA TGTGCCAGTAGTATTTACGGTATGGGTAGTCTCACCAGCACAGATACGCAGTATTTT.

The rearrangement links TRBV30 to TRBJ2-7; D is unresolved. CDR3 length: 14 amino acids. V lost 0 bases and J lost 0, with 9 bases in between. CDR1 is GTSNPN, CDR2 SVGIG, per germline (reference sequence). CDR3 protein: CAWSVLIGSYEQYF. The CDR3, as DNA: TGTGCCTGGAGTGTACTTATTGGCTCCTACGAGCAGTACTTC.

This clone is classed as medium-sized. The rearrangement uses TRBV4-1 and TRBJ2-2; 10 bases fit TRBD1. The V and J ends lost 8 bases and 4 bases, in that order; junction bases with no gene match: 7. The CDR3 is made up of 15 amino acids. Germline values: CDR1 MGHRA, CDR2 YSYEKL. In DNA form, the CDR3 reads TGCGCCAGCCTAAGGACAGGGGGGAGCACCGGGGAGCTGTTTTTT. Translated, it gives CASLRTGGSTGELFF.

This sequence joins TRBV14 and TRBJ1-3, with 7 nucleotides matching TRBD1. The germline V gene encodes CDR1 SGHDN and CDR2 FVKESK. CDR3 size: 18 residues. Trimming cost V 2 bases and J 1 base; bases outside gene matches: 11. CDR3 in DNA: TGTGCCAGCAGCCAACATCTACTGACAGGGCCTTCTGGAAACACCATATATTTT. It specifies CASSQHLLTGPSGNTIYF.

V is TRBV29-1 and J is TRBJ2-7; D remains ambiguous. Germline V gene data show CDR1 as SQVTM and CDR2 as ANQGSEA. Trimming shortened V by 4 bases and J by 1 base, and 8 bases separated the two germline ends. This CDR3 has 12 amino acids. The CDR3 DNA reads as TGCAGCGTTGTAGGCCGTTCCTACGAGCAGTACTTC. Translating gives CSVVGRSYEQYF.

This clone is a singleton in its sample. CDR3 sequence: CASSLDAEPNQPQHF. The DNA of the CDR3 is TGTGCCAGCAGCTTAGATGCCGAGCCTAATCAGCCCCAGCATTTT. The rearrangement links TRBV11-2 to TRBJ1-5; D call uncertain. CDR1 and CDR2 from the germline V gene are SGHAT and FQNNGV. The CDR3 runs to 15 residues. Deletions cut 0 bases from V and 4 bases from J, with 10 bases between.

Here the CDR3 reads CAISEREGETQYF. The CDR3 DNA reads as TGTGCCATCAGTGAGAGAGAGGGCGAGACCCAGTACTTC. This rearrangement joins TRBV10-3 to TRBJ2-5; D is possibly TRBD2 (5 bases). There are 13 residues in the CDR3. Trimming pared 2 bases from V and 5 bases from J, leaving 9 bases between. Germline loops: CDR1 ENHRY, CDR2 SYGVKD.

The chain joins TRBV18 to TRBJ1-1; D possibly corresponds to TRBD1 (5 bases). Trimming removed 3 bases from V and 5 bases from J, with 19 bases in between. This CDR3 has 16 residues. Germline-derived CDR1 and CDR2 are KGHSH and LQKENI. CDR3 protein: CASSPSGVPGGTEAFF. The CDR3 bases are TGTGCCAGCTCACCTAGTGGAGTCCCCGGGGGGACTGAAGCTTTCTTT. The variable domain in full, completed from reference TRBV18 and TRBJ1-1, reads NAGVMQNPRHLVRRRGQEARLRCSPMKGHSHVYWYRQLPEEGLKFMVYLQKENIIDESGMPKERFSAEFPKEGPSILRIQQVVRGDSAAYFCASSPSGVPGGTEAFFGQGTRLTVV.

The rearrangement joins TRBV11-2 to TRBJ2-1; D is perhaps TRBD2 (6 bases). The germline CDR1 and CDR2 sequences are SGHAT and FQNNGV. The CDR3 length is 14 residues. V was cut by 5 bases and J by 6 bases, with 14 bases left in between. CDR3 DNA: TGTGCCAGCAGCCCGATGACTAGTGCCAATGAGCAGTTCTTC. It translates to CASSPMTSANEQFF.

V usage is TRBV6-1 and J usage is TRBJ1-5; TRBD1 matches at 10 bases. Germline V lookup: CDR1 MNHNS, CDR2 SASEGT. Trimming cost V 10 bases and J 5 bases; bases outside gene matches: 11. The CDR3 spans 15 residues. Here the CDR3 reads CATSRDRGNDQPQHF. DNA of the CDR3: TGTGCCACCAGCAGGGACAGGGGTAACGATCAGCCCCAGCATTTT.

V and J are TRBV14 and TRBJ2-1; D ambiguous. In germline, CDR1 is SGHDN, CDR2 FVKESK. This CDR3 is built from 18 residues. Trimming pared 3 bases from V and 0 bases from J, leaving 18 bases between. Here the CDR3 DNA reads TGTGCCAGCAGCCACCTTAGGAGCCATCTTAGCTCCTACAATGAGCAGTTCTTC. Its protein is CASSHLRSHLSSYNEQFF.

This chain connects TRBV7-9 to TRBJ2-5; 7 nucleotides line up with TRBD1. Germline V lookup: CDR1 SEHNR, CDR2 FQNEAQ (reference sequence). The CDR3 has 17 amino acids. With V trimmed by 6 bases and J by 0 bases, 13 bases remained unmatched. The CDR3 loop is CASSADRALLYQETQYF. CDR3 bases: TGTGCCAGCAGTGCCGACAGGGCCCTTTTGTACCAAGAGACCCAGTACTTC.

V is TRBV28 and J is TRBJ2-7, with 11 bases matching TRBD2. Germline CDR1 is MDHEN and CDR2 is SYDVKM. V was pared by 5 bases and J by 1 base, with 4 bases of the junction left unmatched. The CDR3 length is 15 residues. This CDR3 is CASSAGTSGSYEQYF. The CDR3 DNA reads TGTGCCAGCAGTGCCGGGACTAGCGGTTCCTACGAGCAGTACTTC. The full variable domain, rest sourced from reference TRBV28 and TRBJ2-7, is DVKVTQSSRYLVKRTGEKVFLECVQDMDHENMFWYRQDPGLGLRLIYFSYDVKMKEKGDIPEGYSVSREKKERFSLILESASTNQTSMYLCASSAGTSGSYEQYFGPGTRLTVT.

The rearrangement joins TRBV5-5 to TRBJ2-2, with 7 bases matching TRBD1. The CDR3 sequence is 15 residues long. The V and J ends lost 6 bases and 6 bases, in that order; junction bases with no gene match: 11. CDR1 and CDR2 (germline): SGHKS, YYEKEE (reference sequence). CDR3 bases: TGTGCCAGCACCACCACGACAGGGTCCGCCGGGGAGCTGTTTTTT. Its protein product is CASTTTTGSAGELFF.

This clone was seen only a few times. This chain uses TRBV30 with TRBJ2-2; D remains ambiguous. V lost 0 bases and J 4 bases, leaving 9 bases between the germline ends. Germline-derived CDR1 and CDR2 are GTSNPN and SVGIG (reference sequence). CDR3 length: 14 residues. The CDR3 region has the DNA TGTGCCTGGAGTGTACTACCCACCACCGGGGAGCTGTTTTTT. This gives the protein CAWSVLPTTGELFF. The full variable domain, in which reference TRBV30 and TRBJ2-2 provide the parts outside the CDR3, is SQTIHQWPATLVQPVGSPLSLECTVEGTSNPNLYWYRQAAGRGLQLLFYSVGIGQISSEVPQNLSASRPQDRQFILSSKKLLLSDSGFYLCAWSVLPTTGELFFGEGSRLTVL.

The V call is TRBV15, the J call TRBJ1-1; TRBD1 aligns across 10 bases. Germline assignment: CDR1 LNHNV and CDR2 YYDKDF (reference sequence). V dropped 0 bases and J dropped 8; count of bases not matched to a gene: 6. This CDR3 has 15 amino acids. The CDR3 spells CATSRDQTGGLEAFF. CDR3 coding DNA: TGTGCCACCAGCAGAGATCAGACAGGGGGCCTCGAAGCTTTCTTT. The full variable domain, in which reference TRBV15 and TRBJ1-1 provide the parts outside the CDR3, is DAMVIQNPRYQVTQFGKPVTLSCSQTLNHNVMYWYQQKSSQAPKLLFHYYDKDFNNEADTPDNFQSRRPNTSFCFLDIRSPGLGDTAMYLCATSRDQTGGLEAFFGQGTRLTVV.

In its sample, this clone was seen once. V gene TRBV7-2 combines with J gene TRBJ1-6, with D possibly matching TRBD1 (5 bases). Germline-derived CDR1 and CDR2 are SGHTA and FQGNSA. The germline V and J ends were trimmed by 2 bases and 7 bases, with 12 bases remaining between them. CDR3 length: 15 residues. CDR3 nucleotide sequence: TGTGCCAGCAGCTTAAGGGACCCCAGGAATTCACCCCTCCACTTT. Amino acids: CASSLRDPRNSPLHF.

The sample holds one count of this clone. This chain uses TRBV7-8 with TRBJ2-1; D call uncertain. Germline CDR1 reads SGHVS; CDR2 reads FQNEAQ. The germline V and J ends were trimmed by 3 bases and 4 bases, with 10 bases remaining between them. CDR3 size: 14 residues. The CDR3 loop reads CASSLQDSYNEQFF. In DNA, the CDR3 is TGTGCCAGCAGCTTGCAGGATTCTTACAATGAGCAGTTCTTC. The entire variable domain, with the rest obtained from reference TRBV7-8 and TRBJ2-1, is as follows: GAGVSQSPRYKVAKRGQDVALRCDPISGHVSLFWYQQALGQGPEFLTYFQNEAQLDKSGLPSDRFFAERPEGSVSTLKIQRTQQEDSAVYLCASSLQDSYNEQFFGPGTRLTVL.

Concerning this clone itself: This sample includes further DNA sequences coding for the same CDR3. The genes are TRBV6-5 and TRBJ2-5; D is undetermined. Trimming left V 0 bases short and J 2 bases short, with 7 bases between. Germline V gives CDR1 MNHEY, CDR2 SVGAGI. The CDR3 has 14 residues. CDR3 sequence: CASSYSTRQETQYF. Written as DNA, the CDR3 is TGTGCCAGCAGTTACTCGACGAGACAAGAGACCCAGTACTTC.

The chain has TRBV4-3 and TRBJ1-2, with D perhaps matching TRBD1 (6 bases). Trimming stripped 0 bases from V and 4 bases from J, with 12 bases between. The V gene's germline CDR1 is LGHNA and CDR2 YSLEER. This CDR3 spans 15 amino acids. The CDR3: CASSQDPGQLYGYTF. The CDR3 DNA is TGCGCCAGCAGCCAAGACCCCGGACAGCTCTATGGCTACACCTTC.

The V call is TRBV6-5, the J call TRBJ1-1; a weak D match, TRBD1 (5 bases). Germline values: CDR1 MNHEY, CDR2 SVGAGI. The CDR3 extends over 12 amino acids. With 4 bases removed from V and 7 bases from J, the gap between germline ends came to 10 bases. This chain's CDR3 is CASSSTGGEAFF. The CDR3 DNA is TGTGCCAGCAGTTCTACAGGAGGTGAAGCTTTCTTT.

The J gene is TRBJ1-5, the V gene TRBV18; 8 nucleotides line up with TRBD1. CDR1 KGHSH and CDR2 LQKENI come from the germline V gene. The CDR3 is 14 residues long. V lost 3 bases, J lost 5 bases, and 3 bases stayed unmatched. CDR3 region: CASSPQGADQPQHF. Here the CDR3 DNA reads TGTGCCAGCTCACCTCAGGGGGCTGATCAGCCCCAGCATTTT. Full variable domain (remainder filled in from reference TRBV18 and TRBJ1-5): NAGVMQNPRHLVRRRGQEARLRCSPMKGHSHVYWYRQLPEEGLKFMVYLQKENIIDESGMPKERFSAEFPKEGPSILRIQQVVRGDSAAYFCASSPQGADQPQHFGDGTRLSIL.

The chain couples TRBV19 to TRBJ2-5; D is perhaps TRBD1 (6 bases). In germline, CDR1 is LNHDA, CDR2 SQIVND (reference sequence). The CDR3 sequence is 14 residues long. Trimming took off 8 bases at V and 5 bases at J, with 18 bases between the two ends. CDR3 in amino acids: CASSQTGSRETQYF. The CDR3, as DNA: TGTGCCAGTTCCCAGACAGGCAGCAGGGAGACCCAGTACTTC.

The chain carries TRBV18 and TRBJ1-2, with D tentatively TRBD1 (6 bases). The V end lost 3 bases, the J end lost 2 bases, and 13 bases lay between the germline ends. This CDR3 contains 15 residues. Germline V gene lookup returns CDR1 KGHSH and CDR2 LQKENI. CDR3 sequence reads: CASSPRTGLNYGYTF. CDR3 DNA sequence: TGTGCCAGCTCACCGAGAACAGGGCTAAACTATGGCTACACCTTC.

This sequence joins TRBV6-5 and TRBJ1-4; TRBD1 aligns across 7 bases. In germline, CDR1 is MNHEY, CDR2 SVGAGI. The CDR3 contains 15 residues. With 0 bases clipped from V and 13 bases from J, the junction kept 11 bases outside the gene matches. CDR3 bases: TGTGCCAGCAGTTACTCGACCCCCCGAACAGGGGCACTGTTTTTT. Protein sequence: CASSYSTPRTGALFF.

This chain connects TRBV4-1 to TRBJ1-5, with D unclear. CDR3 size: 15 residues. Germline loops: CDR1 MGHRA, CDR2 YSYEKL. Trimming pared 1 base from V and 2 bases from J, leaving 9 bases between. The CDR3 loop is CASSQGLEGNQPQHF. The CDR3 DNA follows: TGCGCCAGCAGCCAAGGCTTAGAGGGCAATCAGCCCCAGCATTTT.

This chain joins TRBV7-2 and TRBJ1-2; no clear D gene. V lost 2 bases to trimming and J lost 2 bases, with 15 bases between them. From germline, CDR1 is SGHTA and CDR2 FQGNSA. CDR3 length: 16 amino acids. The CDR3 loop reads CASSLYRSQENYGYTF. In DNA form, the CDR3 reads TGTGCCAGCAGCTTATACAGATCTCAGGAAAACTATGGCTACACCTTC.

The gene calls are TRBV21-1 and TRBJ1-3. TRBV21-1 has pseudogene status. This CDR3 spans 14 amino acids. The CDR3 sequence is CASSKKEGIYTIYF. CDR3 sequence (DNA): TGTGCCAGCAGCAAAAAGGAGGGTATCTACACCATATATTTT.

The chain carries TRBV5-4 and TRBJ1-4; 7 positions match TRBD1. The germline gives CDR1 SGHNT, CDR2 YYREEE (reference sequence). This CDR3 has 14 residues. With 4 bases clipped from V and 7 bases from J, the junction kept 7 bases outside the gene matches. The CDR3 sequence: CASSTDREGEKLFF. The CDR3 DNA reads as TGTGCCAGCAGCACAGACAGGGAGGGTGAAAAACTGTTTTTT.

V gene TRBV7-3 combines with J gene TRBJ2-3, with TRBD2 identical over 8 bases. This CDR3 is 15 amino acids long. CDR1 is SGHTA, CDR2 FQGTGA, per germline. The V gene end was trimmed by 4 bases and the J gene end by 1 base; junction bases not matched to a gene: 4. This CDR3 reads CASSSTSGRTDTQYF. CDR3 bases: TGTGCCAGCAGCTCAACTAGCGGCCGCACAGATACGCAGTATTTT.

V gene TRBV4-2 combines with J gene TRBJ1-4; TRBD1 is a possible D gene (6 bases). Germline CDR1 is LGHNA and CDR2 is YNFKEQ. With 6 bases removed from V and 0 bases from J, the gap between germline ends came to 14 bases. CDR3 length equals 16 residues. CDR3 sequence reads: CASRRQAGATNEKLFF. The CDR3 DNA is TGTGCCAGCAGACGACAGGCGGGGGCAACTAATGAAAAACTGTTTTTT.

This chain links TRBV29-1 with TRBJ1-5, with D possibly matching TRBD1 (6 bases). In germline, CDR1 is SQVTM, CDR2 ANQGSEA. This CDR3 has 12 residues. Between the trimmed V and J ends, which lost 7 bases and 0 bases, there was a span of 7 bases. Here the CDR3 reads CSAGDSNQPQHF. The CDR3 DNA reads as TGCAGCGCAGGGGATAGCAATCAGCCCCAGCATTTT. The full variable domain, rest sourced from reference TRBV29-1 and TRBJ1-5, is SAVISQKPSRDICQRGTSLTIQCQVDSQVTMMFWYRQQPGQSLTLIATANQGSEATYESGFVIDKFPISRPNLTFSTLTVSNMSPEDSSIYLCSAGDSNQPQHFGDGTRLSIL.